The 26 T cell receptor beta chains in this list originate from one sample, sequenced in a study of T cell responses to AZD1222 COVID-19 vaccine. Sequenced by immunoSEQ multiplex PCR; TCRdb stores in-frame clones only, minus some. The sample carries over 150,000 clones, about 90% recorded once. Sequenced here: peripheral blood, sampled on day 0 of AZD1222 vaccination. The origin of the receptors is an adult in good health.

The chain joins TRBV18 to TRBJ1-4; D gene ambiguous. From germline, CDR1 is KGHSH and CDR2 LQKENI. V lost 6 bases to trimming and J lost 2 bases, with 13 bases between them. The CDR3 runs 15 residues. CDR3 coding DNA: TGTGCCAGCTCTCAATCGGGAGGGACTAATGAAAAACTGTTTTTT. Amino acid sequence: CASSQSGGTNEKLFF.

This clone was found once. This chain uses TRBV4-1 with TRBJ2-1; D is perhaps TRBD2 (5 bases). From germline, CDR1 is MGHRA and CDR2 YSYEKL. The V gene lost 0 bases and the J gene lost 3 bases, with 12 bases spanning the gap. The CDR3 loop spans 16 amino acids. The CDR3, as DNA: TGCGCCAGCAGCCAAGAAGTGGGAGCTGGCTACAATGAGCAGTTCTTC. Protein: CASSQEVGAGYNEQFF.

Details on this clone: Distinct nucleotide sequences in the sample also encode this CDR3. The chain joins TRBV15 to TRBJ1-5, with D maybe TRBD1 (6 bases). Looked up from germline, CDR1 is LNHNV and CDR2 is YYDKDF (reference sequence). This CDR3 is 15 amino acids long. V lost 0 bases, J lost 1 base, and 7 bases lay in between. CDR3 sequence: CATSRDRGSNQPQHF. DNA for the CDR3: TGTGCCACCAGCAGAGACAGGGGAAGCAATCAGCCCCAGCATTTT.

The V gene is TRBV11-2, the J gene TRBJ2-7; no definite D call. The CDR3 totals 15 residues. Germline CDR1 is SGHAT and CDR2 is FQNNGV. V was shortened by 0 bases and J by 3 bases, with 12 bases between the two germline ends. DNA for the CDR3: TGTGCCAGCAGCTTAGATCGCCCGACAATCTACGAGCAGTACTTC. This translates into CASSLDRPTIYEQYF.

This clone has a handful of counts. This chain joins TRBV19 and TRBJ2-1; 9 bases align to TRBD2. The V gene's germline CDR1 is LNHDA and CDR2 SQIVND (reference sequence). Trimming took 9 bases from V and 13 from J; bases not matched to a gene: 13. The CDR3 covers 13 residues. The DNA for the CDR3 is TGTGCCAGCCAATTTAGCGGGAGTTCGATTCAGTTCTTC. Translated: CASQFSGSSIQFF.

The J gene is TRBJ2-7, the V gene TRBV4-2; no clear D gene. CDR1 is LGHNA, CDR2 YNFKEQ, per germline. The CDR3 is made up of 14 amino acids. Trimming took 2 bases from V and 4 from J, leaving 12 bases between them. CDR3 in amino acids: CASSQNTQFYEQYF. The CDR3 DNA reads TGTGCCAGCAGCCAAAACACCCAGTTTTACGAGCAGTACTTC.

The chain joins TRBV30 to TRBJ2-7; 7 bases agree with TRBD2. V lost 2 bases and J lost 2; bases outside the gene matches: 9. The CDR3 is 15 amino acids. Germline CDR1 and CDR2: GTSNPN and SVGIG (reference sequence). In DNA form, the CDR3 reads TGTGCCTGGAGTCAGTGGGCTAGCGGAACCTACGAGCAGTACTTC. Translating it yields CAWSQWASGTYEQYF.

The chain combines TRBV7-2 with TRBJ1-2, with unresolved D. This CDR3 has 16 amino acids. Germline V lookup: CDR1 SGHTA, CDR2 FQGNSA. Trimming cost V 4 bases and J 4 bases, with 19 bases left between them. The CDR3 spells CASSSLPGGSFYGYTF. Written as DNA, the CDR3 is TGTGCCAGCAGCTCTCTGCCAGGAGGGTCCTTCTATGGCTACACCTTC.

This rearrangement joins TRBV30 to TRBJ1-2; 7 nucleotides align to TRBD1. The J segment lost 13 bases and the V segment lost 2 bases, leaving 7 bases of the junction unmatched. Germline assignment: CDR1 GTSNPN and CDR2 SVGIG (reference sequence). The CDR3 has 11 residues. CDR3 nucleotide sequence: TGTGCCTGGAGTTGGACAGGAGTTATCACCTTC. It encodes CAWSWTGVITF.

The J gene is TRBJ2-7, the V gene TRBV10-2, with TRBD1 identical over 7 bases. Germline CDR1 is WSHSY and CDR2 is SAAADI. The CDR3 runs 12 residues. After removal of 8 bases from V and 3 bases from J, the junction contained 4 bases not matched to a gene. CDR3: CASGDRVYEQYF. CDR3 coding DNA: TGCGCCAGCGGAGACAGGGTCTACGAGCAGTACTTC.

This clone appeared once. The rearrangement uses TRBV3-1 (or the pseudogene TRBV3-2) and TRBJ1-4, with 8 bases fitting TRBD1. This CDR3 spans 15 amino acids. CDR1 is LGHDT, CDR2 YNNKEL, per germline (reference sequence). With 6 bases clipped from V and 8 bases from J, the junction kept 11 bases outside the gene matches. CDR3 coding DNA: TGTGCCAGCAGAGATAACGGACAGGGCGGGGAAAAACTGTTTTTT. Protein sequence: CASRDNGQGGEKLFF.

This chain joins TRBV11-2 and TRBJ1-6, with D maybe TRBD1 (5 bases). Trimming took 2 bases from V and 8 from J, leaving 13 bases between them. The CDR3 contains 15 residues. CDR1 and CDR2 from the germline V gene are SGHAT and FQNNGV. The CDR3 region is CASSLRGTAHSPLHF. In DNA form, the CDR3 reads TGTGCCAGCAGCTTACGAGGGACGGCACATTCACCCCTCCACTTT.

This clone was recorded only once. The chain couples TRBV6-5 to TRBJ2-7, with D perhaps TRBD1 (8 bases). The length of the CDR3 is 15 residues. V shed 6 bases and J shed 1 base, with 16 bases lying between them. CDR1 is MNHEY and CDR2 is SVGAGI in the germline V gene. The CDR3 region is CASSKQGGGSYEQYF. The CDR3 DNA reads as TGTGCCAGCAGCAAACAGGGGGGGGGATCCTACGAGCAGTACTTC.

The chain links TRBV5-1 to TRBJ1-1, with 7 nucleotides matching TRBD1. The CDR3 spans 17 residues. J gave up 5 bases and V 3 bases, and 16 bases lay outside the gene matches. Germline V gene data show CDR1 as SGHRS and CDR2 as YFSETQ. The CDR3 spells CASSWAQGEAGETEAFF. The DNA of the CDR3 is TGCGCCAGCAGCTGGGCCCAGGGGGAGGCCGGGGAAACTGAAGCTTTCTTT.

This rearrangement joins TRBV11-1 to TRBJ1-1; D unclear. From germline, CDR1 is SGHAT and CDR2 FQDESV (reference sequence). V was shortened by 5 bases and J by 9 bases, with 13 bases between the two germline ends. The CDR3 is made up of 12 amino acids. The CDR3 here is CASSPYTRKAFF. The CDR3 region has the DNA TGTGCCAGCAGCCCATATACACGGAAAGCTTTCTTT.

CDR3 loop: CAWSGQRSHHQPQHF. In DNA form, the CDR3 reads TGTGCCTGGAGTGGACAGAGAAGCCACCATCAGCCCCAGCATTTT. This chain joins TRBV30 and TRBJ1-5; possibly TRBD1 for D (5 bases). Germline values: CDR1 GTSNPN, CDR2 SVGIG (reference sequence). V lost 1 base, J lost 5 bases, and 15 bases lay in between. This CDR3 spans 15 amino acids.

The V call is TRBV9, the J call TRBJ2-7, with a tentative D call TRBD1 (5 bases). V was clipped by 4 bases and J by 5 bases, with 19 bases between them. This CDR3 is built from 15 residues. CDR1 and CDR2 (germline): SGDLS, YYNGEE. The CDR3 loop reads CASSPGSARVHEQYF. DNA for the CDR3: TGTGCCAGCAGCCCCGGTTCGGCCAGGGTCCACGAGCAGTACTTC. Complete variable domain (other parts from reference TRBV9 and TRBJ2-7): DSGVTQTPKHLITATGQRVTLRCSPRSGDLSVYWYQQSLDQGLQFLIQYYNGEERAKGNILERFSAQQFPDLHSELNLSSLELGDSALYFCASSPGSARVHEQYFGPGTRLTVT.

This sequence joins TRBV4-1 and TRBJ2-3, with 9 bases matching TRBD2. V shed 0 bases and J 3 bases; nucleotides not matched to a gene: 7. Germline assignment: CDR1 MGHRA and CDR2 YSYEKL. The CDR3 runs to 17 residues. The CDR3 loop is CASSQDYSGRRTDTQYF. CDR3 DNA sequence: TGCGCCAGCAGCCAAGACTATAGCGGGAGAAGAACAGATACGCAGTATTTT.

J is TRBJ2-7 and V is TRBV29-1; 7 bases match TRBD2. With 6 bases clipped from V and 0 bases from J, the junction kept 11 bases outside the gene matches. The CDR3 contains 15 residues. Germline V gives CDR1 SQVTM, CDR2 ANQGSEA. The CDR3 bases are TGCAGCGTCCCGGGGGGAACAGGAAACTCCTACGAGCAGTACTTC. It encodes CSVPGGTGNSYEQYF.

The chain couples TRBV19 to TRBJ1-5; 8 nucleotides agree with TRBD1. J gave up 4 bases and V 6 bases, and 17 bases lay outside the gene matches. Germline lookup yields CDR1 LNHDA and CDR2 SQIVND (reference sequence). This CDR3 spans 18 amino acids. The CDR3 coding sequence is TGTGCCAGTAGCCAAAACCCGACAGGGGCGGGACGGAATCAGCCCCAGCATTTT. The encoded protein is CASSQNPTGAGRNQPQHF. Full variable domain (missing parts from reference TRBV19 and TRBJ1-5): DGGITQSPKYLFRKEGQNVTLSCEQNLNHDAMYWYRQDPGQGLRLIYYSQIVNDFQKGDIAEGYSVSREKKESFPLTVTSAQKNPTAFYLCASSQNPTGAGRNQPQHFGDGTRLSIL.

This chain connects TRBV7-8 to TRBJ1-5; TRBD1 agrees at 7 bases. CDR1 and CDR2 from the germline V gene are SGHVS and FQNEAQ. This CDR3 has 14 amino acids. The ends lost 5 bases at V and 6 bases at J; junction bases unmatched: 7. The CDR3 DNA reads TGTGCCAGCAGCCAGACAGGGTATCGTCAGCCCCAGCATTTT. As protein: CASSQTGYRQPQHF.

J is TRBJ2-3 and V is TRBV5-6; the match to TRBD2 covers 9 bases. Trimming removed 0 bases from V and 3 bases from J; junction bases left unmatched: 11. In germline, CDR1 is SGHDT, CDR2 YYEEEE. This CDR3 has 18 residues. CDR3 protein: CASSLDVWGSGRTDTQYF. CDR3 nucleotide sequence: TGTGCCAGCAGCTTGGACGTTTGGGGTAGCGGGAGAACAGATACGCAGTATTTT. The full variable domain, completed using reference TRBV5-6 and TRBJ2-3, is DAGVTQSPTHLIKTRGQQVTLRCSPKSGHDTVSWYQQALGQGPQFIFQYYEEEERQRGNFPDRFSGHQFPNYSSELNVNALLLGDSALYLCASSLDVWGSGRTDTQYFGPGTRLTVL.

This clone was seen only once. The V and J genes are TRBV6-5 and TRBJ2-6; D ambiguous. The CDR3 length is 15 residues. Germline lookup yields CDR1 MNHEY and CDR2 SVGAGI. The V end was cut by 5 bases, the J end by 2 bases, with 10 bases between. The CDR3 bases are TGTGCCAGCAGTCTAGGATCCCCTGGGGCCAACGTCCTGACTTTC. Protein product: CASSLGSPGANVLTF.

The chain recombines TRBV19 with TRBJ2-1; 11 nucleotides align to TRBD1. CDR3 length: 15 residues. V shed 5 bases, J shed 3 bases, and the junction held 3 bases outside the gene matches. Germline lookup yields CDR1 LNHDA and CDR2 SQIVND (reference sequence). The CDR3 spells CASSPGTGGYNEQFF. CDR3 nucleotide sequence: TGTGCCAGTAGTCCCGGGACAGGGGGCTACAATGAGCAGTTCTTC. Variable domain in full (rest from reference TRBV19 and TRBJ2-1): DGGITQSPKYLFRKEGQNVTLSCEQNLNHDAMYWYRQDPGQGLRLIYYSQIVNDFQKGDIAEGYSVSREKKESFPLTVTSAQKNPTAFYLCASSPGTGGYNEQFFGPGTRLTVL.

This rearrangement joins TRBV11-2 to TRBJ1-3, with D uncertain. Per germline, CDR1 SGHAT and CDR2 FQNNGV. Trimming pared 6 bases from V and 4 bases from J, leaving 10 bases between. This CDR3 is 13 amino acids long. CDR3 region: CASRSTVGNTIYF. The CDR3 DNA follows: TGTGCCAGCAGGTCCACCGTGGGAAACACCATATATTTT.

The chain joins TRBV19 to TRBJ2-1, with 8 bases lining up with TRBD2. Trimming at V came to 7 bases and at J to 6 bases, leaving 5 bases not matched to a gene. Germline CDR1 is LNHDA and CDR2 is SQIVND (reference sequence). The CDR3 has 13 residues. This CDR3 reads CASTASGLNEQFF. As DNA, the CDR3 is TGTGCCAGTACCGCTAGCGGGCTCAATGAGCAGTTCTTC.